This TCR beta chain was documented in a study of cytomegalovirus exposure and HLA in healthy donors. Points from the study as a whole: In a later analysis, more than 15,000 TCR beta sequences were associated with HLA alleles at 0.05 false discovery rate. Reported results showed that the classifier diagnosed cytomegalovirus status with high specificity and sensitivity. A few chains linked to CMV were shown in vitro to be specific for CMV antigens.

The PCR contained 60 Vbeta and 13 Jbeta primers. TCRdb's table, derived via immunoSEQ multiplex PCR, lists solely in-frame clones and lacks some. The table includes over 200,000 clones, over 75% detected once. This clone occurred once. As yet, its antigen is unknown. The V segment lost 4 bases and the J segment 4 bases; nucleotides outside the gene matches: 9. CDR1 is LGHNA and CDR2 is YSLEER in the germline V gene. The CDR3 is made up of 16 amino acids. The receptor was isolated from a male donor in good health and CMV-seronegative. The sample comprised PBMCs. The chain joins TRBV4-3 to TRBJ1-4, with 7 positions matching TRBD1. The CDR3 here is CASSLDRVQGNEKLFF. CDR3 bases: TGCGCCAGCAGCCTTGACAGGGTACAGGGTAATGAAAAACTGTTTTTT.